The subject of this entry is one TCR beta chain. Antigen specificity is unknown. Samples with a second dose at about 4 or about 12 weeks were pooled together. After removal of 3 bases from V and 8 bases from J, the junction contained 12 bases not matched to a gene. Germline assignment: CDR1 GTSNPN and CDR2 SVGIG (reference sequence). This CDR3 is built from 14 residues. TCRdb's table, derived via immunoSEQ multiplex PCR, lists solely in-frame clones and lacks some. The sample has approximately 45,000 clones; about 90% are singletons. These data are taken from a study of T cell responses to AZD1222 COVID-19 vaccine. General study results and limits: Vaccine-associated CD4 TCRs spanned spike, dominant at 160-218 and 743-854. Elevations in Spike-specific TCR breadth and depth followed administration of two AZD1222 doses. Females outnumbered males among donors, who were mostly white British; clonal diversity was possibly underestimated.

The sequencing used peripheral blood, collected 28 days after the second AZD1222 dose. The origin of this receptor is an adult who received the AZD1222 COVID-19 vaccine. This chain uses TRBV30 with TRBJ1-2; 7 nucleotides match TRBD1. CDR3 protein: CAWSSGLGGGGYTF. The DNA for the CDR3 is TGTGCCTGGAGCAGCGGTTTAGGGGGCGGCGGCTACACCTTC. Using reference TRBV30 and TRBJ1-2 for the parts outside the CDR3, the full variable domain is SQTIHQWPATLVQPVGSPLSLECTVEGTSNPNLYWYRQAAGRGLQLLFYSVGIGQISSEVPQNLSASRPQDRQFILSSKKLLLSDSGFYLCAWSSGLGGGGYTFGSGTRLTVV.